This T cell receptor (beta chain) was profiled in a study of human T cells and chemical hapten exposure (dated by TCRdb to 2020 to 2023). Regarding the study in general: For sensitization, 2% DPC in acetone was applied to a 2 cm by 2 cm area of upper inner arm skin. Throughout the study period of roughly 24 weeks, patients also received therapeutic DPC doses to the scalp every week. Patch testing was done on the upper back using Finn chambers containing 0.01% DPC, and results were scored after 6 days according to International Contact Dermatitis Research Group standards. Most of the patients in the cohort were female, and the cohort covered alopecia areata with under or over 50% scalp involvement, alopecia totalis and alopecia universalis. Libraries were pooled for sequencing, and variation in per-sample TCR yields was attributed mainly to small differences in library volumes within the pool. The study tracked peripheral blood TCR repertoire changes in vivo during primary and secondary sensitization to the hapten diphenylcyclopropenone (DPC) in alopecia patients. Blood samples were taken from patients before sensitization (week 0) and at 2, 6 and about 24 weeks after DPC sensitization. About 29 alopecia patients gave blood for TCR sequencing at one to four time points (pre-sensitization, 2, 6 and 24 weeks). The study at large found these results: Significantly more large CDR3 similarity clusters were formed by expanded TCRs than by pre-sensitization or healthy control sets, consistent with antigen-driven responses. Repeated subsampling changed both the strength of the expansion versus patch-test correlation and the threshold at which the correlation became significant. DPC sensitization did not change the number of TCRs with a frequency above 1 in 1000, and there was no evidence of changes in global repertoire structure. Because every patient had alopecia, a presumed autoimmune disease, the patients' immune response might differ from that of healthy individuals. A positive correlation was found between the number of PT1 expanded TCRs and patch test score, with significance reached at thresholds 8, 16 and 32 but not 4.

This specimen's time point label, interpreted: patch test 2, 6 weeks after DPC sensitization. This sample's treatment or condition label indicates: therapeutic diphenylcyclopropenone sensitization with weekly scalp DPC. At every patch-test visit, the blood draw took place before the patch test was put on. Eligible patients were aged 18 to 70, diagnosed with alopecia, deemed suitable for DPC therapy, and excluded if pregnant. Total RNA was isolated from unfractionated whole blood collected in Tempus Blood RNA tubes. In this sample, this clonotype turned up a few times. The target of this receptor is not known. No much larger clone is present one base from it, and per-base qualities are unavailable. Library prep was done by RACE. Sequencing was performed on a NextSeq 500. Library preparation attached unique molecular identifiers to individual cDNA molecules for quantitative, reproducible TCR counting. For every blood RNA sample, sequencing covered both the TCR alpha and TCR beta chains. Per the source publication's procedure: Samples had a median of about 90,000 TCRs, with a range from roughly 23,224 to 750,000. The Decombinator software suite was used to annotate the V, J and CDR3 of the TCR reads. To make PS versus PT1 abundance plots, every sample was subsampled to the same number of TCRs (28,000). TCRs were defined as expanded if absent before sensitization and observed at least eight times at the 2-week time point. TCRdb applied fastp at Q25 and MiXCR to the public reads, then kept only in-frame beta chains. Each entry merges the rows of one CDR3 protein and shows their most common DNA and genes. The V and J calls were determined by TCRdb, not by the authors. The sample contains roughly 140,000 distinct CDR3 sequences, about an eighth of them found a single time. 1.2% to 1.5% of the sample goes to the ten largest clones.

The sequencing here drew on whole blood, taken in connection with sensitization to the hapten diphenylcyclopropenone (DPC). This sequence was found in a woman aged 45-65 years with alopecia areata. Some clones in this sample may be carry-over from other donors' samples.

The CDR3 reads as follows: CASSQSSGAGNQPQHF. The sequenced DNA is TGCGCCAGCAGCCAATCCAGCGGGGCCGGGAATCAGCCCCAGCATTTT. Recombination connected TRBV4-3 to TRBJ1-5; TRBD1 could be the D gene, as 5 bases match. Looking up the germline V gene yields CDR1 LGHNA and CDR2 YSLEER. V was cut back by 2 bases and J by 4 bases, leaving a gap of 15 bases between them. The CDR3 has 16 amino acids, counting the end cysteine and phenylalanine. Just the 48-base CDR3 DNA is kept, in frame starting at base 1.